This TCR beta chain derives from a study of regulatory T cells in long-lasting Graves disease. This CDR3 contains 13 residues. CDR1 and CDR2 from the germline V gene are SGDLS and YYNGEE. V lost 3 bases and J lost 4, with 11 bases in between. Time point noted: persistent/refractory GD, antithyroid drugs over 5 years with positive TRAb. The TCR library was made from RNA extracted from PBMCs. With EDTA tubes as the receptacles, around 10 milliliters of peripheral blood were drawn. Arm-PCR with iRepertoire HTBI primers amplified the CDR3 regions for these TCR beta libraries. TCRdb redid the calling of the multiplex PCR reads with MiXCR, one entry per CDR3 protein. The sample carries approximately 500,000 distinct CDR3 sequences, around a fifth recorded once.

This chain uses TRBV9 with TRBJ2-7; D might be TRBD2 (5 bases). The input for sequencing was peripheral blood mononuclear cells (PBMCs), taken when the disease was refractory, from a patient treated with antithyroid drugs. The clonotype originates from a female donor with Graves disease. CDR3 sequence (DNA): TGTGCCAGCAGCGCCGGGGTTGGGTACGAGCAGTACTTC. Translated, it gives CASSAGVGYEQYF.